The 15 T cell receptor beta chains below come from one sample, sequenced in a study of blood T cells in healthy people across ages. Using a J-beta primer mix together with a sample-barcoded 5' primer, a second PCR was run for roughly 6 to 12 cycles. TCRdb reprocessed the 5' RACE reads with MiXCR, giving one entry per CDR3 protein. The sample has roughly 1.5 million distinct CDR3 sequences, 42% seen once. The sample comprised blood. Receptor source: a woman aged 18-29 years in good health.

The chain is built from TRBV16 and TRBJ2-4, with D uncertain. V lost 0 bases and J 0 bases, leaving 9 bases between the germline ends. The CDR3 runs to 16 residues. Germline loops: CDR1 KGHSY, CDR2 FQNENV. CDR3 loop: CASSQSGGLAKNIQYF. DNA of the CDR3: TGTGCCAGCAGCCAATCGGGCGGATTAGCCAAAAACATTCAGTACTTC. Using reference TRBV16 and TRBJ2-4 for the parts outside the CDR3, the full variable domain is GEEVAQTPKHLVRGEGQKAKLYCAPIKGHSYVFWYQQVLKNEFKFLISFQNENVFDETGMPKERFSAKCLPNSPCSLEIQATKLEDSAVYFCASSQSGGLAKNIQYFGAGTRLSVL.

This chain connects TRBV28 to TRBJ2-3; TRBD1 might be the D (6 bases). From germline, CDR1 is MDHEN and CDR2 SYDVKM. The CDR3 is 15 residues long. V lost 7 bases, J lost 2 bases, and 16 bases lay in between. The CDR3 protein is CASNPFGGTTDTQYF. As DNA, the CDR3 is TGTGCCAGCAATCCTTTTGGGGGCACCACAGATACGCAGTATTTT.

The chain carries TRBV25-1 and TRBJ1-5; D is possibly TRBD1 (5 bases). The CDR3 is made up of 14 amino acids. Trimming removed 2 bases at V and 5 bases at J, with 10 bases between. Germline loops: CDR1 MGHDK, CDR2 SYGVNS. In nucleotides, the CDR3 is TGTGCCAGCAGTGAAGCCGGGACCCATCAGCCCCAGCATTTT. This gives the protein CASSEAGTHQPQHF.

A remark on this clonotype: A junction boundary mismatches the germline segment, possibly from a read error. The chain links TRBV6-5 to TRBJ2-3; no firm D call. Germline values: CDR1 MNHEY, CDR2 SVGAGI. This CDR3 is 16 amino acids long. In DNA, the CDR3 is TGTTCCAGCAGCTCTAGATTCTGGCCCGGCACAGATACGCAGTATTTT. It yields the protein CSSSSRFWPGTDTQYF.

The chain has TRBV11-2 and TRBJ2-2, with TRBD1 identical over 7 bases. The CDR3 extends over 15 amino acids. From germline, CDR1 is SGHAT and CDR2 FQNNGV. V dropped 5 bases and J dropped 7; count of bases not matched to a gene: 10. CDR3 nucleotides: TGTGCCAGCAGCCTCGACAGGGTCCCTCGCGGGGAGCTGTTTTTT. As protein: CASSLDRVPRGELFF.

This clonotype appeared a few times. In nucleotides, the CDR3 is TGTGCCAGCAGCGCACTAGCGGGGGAACCCAGGGATACGCAGTATTTT. Encoded protein: CASSALAGEPRDTQYF. The chain employs TRBV7-9 and TRBJ2-3; 11 nucleotides align to TRBD2. The length of the CDR3 is 16 residues. V lost 5 bases to trimming and J lost 6 bases; unmatched junction nucleotides: 10. Germline V gene sequence: CDR1 SEHNR, CDR2 FQNEAQ (reference sequence).

This clonotype was recorded once. The chain uses TRBV20-1 and TRBJ2-3; 12 bases are shared with TRBD2. The germline gives CDR1 DFQATT, CDR2 SNEGSKA (reference sequence). Trimming cost V 5 bases and J 3 bases; bases outside gene matches: 6. The CDR3 is 15 amino acids. The CDR3 DNA reads TGCAGTGCTGAACTAGCGGGAGGTTTTACAGATACGCAGTATTTT. Translating gives CSAELAGGFTDTQYF.

The chain has TRBV20-1 and TRBJ2-1, with D possibly TRBD2 on 6 matching bases. Germline CDR1 is DFQATT and CDR2 is SNEGSKA (reference sequence). The CDR3 totals 15 residues. Trimming left V 3 bases short and J 1 base short, with 13 bases between. CDR3 sequence: CSASYREWSYNEQFF. For the CDR3, the DNA is TGCAGTGCTAGCTATCGGGAGTGGTCCTACAATGAGCAGTTCTTC.

About this clonotype itself: The junction shows a germline mismatch at one end, possibly a read error. The V call is TRBV28, the J call TRBJ1-6; TRBD1 aligns across 8 bases. The CDR3 is 14 residues long. Germline CDR1 is MDHEN and CDR2 is SYDVKM. The DNA of the CDR3 is TGTGCCAGCAGTTTCCGGACAGGGAATTCACCCCCCCACTTT. This translates into CASSFRTGNSPPHF.

V usage is TRBV7-6 and J usage is TRBJ2-3; 15 bases line up with TRBD2. With 5 bases clipped from V and 8 bases from J, the junction kept 5 bases outside the gene matches. CDR1 and CDR2 (germline): SGHVS, FNYEAQ. The length of the CDR3 is 15 residues. The DNA of the CDR3 is TGTGCCAGCAGCCCATCGGGACTAGCGGGAGGTACGCAGTATTTT. It translates to CASSPSGLAGGTQYF.

V gene TRBV5-1 combines with J gene TRBJ2-1; either TRBD1 or TRBD2 may supply D (5 bases each). V gave up 2 bases and J gave up 10 bases, with 16 bases separating them. CDR1 and CDR2 from the germline V gene are SGHRS and YFSETQ. There are 14 residues in the CDR3. The CDR3: CASSFRDVSHEQFF. The CDR3 DNA sequence: TGCGCCAGCAGCTTCCGGGACGTTAGCCACGAGCAGTTCTTC.

A remark on this clonotype: Being one base from a much bigger clone, this may be a read error. The chain links TRBV3-1 to TRBJ2-1; D is uncertain. The germline V gene encodes CDR1 LGHDT and CDR2 YNNKEL (reference sequence). The CDR3 contains 15 residues. CDR3 in DNA: TGTGCCGGCAGCCAAGACCCCTCCTCCTACAATGAGCAGTTCTTC. Translated, it gives CAGSQDPSSYNEQFF.

The sample holds a few counts of this clonotype. The genes are TRBV9 and TRBJ1-2; D possibly corresponds to TRBD1 (5 bases). This CDR3 has 16 residues. Germline loops: CDR1 SGDLS, CDR2 YYNGEE. V dropped 2 bases and J dropped 3 bases, with 17 bases sitting between them. The CDR3 DNA reads as TGTGCCAGCAGCGTCCCCTCGGGGGGTCCCTACTATGGCTACACCTTC. Translation: CASSVPSGGPYYGYTF.

This clonotype was observed a few times. This rearrangement joins TRBV7-9 to TRBJ2-2, with TRBD1 matching 7 bases. Germline V gene sequence: CDR1 SEHNR, CDR2 FQNEAQ (reference sequence). The CDR3 loop spans 14 amino acids. V gave up 5 bases and J gave up 7 bases; unmatched junction bases: 7. CDR3 amino acids: CASSLTGSIGELFF. In DNA, the CDR3 is TGTGCCAGCAGCCTGACAGGGTCAATCGGGGAGCTGTTTTTT.

The chain couples TRBV7-2 to TRBJ2-2; D not certain. This CDR3 is built from 15 residues. V was cut by 1 base and J by 5 bases, with 11 bases left in between. Germline V gene lookup returns CDR1 SGHTA and CDR2 FQGNSA. The CDR3 here is CASSLGGMITGELFF. The CDR3 DNA is TGTGCCAGCAGCTTAGGAGGCATGATTACCGGGGAGCTGTTTTTT. Complete variable domain (other parts from reference TRBV7-2 and TRBJ2-2): GAGVSQSPSNKVTEKGKDVELRCDPISGHTALYWYRQSLGQGLEFLIYFQGNSAPDKSGLPSDRFSAERTGGSVSTLTIQRTQQEDSAVYLCASSLGGMITGELFFGEGSRLTVL.